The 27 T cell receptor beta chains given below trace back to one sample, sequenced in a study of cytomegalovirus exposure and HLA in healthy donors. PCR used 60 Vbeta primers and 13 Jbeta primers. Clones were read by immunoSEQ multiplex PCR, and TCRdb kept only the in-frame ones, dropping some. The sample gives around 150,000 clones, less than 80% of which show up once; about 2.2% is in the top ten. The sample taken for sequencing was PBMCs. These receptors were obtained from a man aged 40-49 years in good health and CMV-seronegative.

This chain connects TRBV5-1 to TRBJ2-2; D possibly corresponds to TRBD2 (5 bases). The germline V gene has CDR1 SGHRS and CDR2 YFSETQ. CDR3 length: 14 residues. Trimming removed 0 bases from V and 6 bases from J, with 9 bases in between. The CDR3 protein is CASSLGTDAGELFF. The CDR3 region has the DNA TGCGCCAGCAGCTTGGGGACTGATGCCGGGGAGCTGTTTTTT.

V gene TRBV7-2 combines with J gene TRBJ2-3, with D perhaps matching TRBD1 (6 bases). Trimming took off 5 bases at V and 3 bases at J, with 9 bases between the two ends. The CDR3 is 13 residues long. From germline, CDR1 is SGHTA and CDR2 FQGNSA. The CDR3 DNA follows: TGTGCCAGCAGCCCGACAGGAACAGATACGCAGTATTTT. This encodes CASSPTGTDTQYF.

The CDR3 sequence: CASRSREGQPQHF. The CDR3 coding sequence is TGTGCCAGCAGGTCCAGGGAGGGGCAGCCCCAGCATTTT. V is TRBV6-5 and J is TRBJ1-5, with a weak D call TRBD1 (5 bases). The CDR3 has 13 residues. CDR1 MNHEY and CDR2 SVGAGI come from the germline V gene. V shed 6 bases and J shed 7 bases, with 13 bases lying between them.

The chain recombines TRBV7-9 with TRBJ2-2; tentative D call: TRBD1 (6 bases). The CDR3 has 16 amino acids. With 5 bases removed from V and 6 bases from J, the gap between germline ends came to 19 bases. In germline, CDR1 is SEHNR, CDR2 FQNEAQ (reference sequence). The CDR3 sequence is CASSLPSAGVAGELFF. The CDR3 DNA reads TGTGCCAGCAGCCTACCCAGTGCAGGGGTGGCCGGGGAGCTGTTTTTT.

The CDR3 DNA is TGCGCCAGCAGCTCAGACGGGACAGGGTTCAACGAGCAGTACTTC. It specifies CASSSDGTGFNEQYF. This chain links TRBV5-1 with TRBJ2-7; 9 bases map to TRBD1. The CDR3 sequence is 15 residues long. Per germline, CDR1 SGHRS and CDR2 YFSETQ. After removal of 3 bases from V and 5 bases from J, the junction contained 9 bases not matched to a gene.

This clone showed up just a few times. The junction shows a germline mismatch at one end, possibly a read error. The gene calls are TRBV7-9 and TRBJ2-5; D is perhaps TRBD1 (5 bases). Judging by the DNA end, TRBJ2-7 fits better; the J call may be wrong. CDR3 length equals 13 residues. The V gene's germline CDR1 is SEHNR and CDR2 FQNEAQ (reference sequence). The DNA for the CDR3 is TGTTCCAGCAGCTTAGTAGGGGCTAGCGAGCAGTACTTC. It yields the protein CSSSLVGASEQYF.

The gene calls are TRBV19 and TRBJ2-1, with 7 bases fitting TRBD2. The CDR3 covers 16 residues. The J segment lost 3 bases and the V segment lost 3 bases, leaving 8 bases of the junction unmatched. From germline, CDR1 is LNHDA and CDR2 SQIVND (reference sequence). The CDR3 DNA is TGTGCCAGTAGTATCTACCAGCGGGAAATCTACAATGAGCAGTTCTTC. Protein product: CASSIYQREIYNEQFF. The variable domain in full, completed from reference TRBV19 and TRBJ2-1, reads DGGITQSPKYLFRKEGQNVTLSCEQNLNHDAMYWYRQDPGQGLRLIYYSQIVNDFQKGDIAEGYSVSREKKESFPLTVTSAQKNPTAFYLCASSIYQREIYNEQFFGPGTRLTVL.

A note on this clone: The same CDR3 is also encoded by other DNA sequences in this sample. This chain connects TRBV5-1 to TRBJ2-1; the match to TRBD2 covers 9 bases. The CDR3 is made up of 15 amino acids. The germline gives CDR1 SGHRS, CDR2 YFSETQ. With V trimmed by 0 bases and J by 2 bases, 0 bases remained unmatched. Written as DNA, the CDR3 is TGCGCCAGCAGCTTGGGACTAGCGGCCTACAATGAGCAGTTCTTC. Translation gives CASSLGLAAYNEQFF.

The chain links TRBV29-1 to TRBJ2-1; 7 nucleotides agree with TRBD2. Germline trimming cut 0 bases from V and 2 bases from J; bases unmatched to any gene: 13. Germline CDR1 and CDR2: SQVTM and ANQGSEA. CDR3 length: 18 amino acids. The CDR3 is CSVEDRWGTTGAYNEQFF. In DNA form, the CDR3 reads TGCAGCGTTGAAGATCGGTGGGGGACTACCGGGGCCTACAATGAGCAGTTCTTC.

CDR3 sequence reads: CASSLTWGLNTGELFF. As DNA, the CDR3 is TGTGCCAGCAGCTTAACGTGGGGCCTCAACACCGGGGAGCTGTTTTTT. The J gene is TRBJ2-2, the V gene TRBV11-3; tentative D call: TRBD1 (5 bases). This CDR3 contains 16 residues. The germline V gene encodes CDR1 SGHNT and CDR2 YENEEA. V lost 2 bases, J lost 2 bases, and 12 bases lay in between. The whole variable domain, remainder taken from reference TRBV11-3 and TRBJ2-2, is EAGVVQSPRYKIIEKKQPVAFWCNPISGHNTLYWYLQNLGQGPELLIRYENEEAVDDSQLPKDRFSAERLKGVDSTLKIQPAELGDSAVYLCASSLTWGLNTGELFFGEGSRLTVL.

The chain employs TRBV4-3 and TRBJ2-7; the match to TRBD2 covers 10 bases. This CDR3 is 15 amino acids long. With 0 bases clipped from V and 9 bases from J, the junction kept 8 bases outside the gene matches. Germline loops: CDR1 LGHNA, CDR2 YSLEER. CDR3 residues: CASSQDSSGSRGQYF. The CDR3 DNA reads TGCGCCAGCAGCCAAGATTCTAGCGGGAGTAGGGGGCAGTACTTC.

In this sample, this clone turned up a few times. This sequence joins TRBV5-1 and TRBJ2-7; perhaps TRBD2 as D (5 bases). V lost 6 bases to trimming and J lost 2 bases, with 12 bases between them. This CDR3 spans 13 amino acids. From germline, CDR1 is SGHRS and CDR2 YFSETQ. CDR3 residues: CASTRDLTYEQYF. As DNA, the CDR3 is TGCGCCAGCACGAGGGATCTCACCTACGAGCAGTACTTC.

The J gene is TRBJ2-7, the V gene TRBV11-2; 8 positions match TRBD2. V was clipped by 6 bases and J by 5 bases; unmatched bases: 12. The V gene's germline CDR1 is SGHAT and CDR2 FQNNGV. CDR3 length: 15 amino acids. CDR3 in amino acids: CASSQSGSWNNEQYF. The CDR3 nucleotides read TGTGCCAGCAGTCAGAGCGGGAGCTGGAATAACGAGCAGTACTTC.

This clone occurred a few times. CDR3 protein: CASSFRGAREQYF. As DNA, the CDR3 is TGTGCCAGCAGTTTTCGGGGGGCGCGGGAGCAGTACTTC. The V gene is TRBV6-5, the J gene TRBJ2-7; a possible D gene is TRBD2 (7 bases). The CDR3 is 13 amino acids. Trimming took 4 bases from V and 7 from J, leaving 14 bases between them. Germline CDR1 MNHEY, CDR2 SVGAGI.

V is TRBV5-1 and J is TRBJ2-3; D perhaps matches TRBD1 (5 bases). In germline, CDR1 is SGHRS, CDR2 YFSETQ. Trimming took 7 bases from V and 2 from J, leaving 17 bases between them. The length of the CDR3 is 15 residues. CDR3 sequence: CASRLARALTDTQYF. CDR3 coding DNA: TGCGCCAGCCGTCTCGCCAGGGCCCTCACAGATACGCAGTATTTT.

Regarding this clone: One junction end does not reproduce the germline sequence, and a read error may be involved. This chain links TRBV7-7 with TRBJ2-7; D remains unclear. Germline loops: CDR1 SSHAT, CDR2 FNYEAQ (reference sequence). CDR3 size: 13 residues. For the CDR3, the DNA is TGTGCTAGCAGCTCCGAAACTACTACGCAGCAGTACTTC. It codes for CASSSETTTQQYF.

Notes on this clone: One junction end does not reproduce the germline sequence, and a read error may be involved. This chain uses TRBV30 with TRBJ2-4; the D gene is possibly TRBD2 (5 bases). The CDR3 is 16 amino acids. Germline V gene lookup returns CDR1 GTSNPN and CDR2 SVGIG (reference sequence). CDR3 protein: CTWSVKRNLAKNIQYF. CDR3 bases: TGTACCTGGAGTGTAAAGCGGAATCTAGCCAAAAACATTCAGTACTTC.

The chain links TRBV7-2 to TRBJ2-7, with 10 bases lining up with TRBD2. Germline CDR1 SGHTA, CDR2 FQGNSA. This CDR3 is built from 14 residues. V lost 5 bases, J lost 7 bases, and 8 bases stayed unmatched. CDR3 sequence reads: CASSPNAAGGEQYF. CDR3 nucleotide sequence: TGTGCCAGCAGCCCGAATGCAGCGGGGGGGGAGCAGTACTTC.

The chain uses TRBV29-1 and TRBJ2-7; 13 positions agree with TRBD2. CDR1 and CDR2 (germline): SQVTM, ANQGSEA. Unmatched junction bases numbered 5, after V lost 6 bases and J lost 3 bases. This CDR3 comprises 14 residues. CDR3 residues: CSVLTSGRGYEQYF. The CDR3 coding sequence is TGCAGCGTCCTCACTAGCGGGAGGGGCTACGAGCAGTACTTC.

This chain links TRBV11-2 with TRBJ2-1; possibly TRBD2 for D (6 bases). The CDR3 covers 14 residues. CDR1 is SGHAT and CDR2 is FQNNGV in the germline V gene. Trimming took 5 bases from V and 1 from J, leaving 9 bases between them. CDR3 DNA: TGTGCCAGCAGCCGCGGAGGGTCCTACAATGAGCAGTTCTTC. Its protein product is CASSRGGSYNEQFF.

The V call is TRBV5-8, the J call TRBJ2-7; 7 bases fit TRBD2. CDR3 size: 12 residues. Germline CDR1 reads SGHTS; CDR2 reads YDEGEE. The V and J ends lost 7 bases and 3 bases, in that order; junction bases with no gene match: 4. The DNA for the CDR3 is TGTGCCAGCGGAAGCGGGAACTACGAGCAGTACTTC. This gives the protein CASGSGNYEQYF.

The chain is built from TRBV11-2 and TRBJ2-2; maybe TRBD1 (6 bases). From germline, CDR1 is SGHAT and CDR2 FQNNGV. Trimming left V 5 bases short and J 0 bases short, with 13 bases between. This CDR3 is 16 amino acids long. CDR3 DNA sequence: TGTGCCAGCAGCCAACTGGGGGCTGCGAACACCGGGGAGCTGTTTTTT. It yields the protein CASSQLGAANTGELFF.

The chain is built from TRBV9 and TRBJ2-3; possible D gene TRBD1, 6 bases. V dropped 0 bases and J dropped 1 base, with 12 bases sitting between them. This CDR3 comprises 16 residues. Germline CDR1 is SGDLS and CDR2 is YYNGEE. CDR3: CASSVGRGAGTDTQYF. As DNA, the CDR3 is TGTGCCAGCAGCGTAGGCAGGGGCGCGGGCACAGATACGCAGTATTTT.

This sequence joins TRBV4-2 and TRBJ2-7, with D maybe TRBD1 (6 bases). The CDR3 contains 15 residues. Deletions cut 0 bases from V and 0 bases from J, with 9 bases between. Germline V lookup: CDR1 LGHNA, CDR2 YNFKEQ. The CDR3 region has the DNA TGTGCCAGCAGCCAAGAGTGGGACAACTCCTACGAGCAGTACTTC. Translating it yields CASSQEWDNSYEQYF.

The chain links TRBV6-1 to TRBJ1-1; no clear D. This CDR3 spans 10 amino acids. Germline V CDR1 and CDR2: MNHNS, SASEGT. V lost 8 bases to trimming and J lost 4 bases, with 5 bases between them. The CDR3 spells CASGPTEAFF. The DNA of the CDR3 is TGTGCCAGCGGGCCCACTGAAGCTTTCTTT.

DNA of the CDR3: TGTGCCAGCAGTTTATCTAGGGGTCGGGTCTACGAGCAGTACTTC. This translates into CASSLSRGRVYEQYF. The V call is TRBV27, the J call TRBJ2-7; TRBD1 is a possible D gene (5 bases). From germline, CDR1 is MNHEY and CDR2 SMNVEV (reference sequence). The V and J ends lost 0 bases and 3 bases respectively, with 12 bases between them. The CDR3 is made up of 15 amino acids.

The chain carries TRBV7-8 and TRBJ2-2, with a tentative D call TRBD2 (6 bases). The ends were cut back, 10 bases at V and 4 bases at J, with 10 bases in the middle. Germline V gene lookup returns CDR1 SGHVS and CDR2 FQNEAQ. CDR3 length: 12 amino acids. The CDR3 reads CAMMEGTGELFF. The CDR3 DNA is TGTGCCATGATGGAGGGCACCGGGGAGCTGTTTTTT. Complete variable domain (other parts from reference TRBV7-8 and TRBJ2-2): GAGVSQSPRYKVAKRGQDVALRCDPISGHVSLFWYQQALGQGPEFLTYFQNEAQLDKSGLPSDRFFAERPEGSVSTLKIQRTQQEDSAVYLCAMMEGTGELFFGEGSRLTVL.